This TCR beta chain is from a study of T cells in Graves' hyperthyroidism and ophthalmopathy. This clonotype was seen repeatedly, ten times or more. Germline-derived CDR1 and CDR2 are PRHDT and FYEKMQ (reference sequence). The V and J ends lost 4 bases and 7 bases respectively, with 16 bases between them. This CDR3 region has 14 residues. Researchers took RNA transcripts and amplified the TCR beta CDR3 regions from them. TCR CDR3 regions were first amplified by RT-PCR with HTBI primers. TCRdb ran MiXCR on the multiplex PCR reads and lists one entry per CDR3 protein. There are about 480,000 distinct CDR3 sequences in the sample; roughly an eighth occur only once, and around 17% lies in the top ten.

The sample consisted of blood. This clonotype originated in a young woman with Graves' hyperthyroidism. The rearrangement joins TRBV13 to TRBJ1-2; D is unclear. The CDR3 sequence is CASSYDRTSGGYTF. The CDR3 region has the DNA TGTGCCAGCAGCTACGACCGCACCTCAGGTGGCTACACCTTC.